These T cell receptor beta chains were read from a single sample in a study of blood T cell repertoires in COVID-19. The repertoire was sequenced with immunoSEQ multiplex PCR; TCRdb's copy has only in-frame clones and lacks some. In the table there are about 210,000 clones, about 87% of which are singletons. The sample consisted of PBMCs or T cells enriched from blood (not recorded which). The source of these receptors is a man younger than 30 with acute COVID-19. The CDR3 runs from the conserved cysteine through the conserved F or W. The order of the fields is V gene, CDR3 length, D gene, clone size, J gene, CDR3 DNA, CDR3 protein. The D gene is left open where the match is weak. Expanded clones are given a class, and other clones once, few, many or no size at all.

TRBV28	15	TRBD1	once	TRBJ1-2	TGTGCCAGCAGTTTATCAGGACAGGGGGCCCAAGGCTACACCTTC	CASSLSGQGAQGYTF
TRBV5-5	14	-	-	TRBJ1-1	TGTGCCAGCAGCCTCCAGGCCCTGAACACTGAAGCTTTCTTT	CASSLQALNTEAFF
TRBV28	16	-	-	TRBJ1-5	TGTGCCAGCACTCTGGACAGACTTTATAGCAATCAGCCCCAGCATTTT	CASTLDRLYSNQPQHF
TRBV11-3	17	TRBD1	few	TRBJ1-4	TGTGCCAGCAGCTTGGGGGACAGAAGAGAGTGGGATGAAAAACTGTTTTTT	CASSLGDRREWDEKLFF
TRBV25-1	15	TRBD2	-	TRBJ2-1	TGTGCCAGCGGTTCGAGCGGGAGCTCCTACAATGAGCAGTTCTTC	CASGSSGSSYNEQFF
TRBV11-3	18	-	-	TRBJ2-3	TGTGCCAGCAGCTTAGGGGGGAGTGGGGACTCTATTGGAGCTACGCAGTATTTT	CASSLGGSGDSIGATQYF
TRBV19	15	TRBD1	-	TRBJ1-4	TGTGCCAGTAGTGACGTCACAGGGGTTAATGAAAAACTGTTTTTT	CASSDVTGVNEKLFF
TRBV16	14	TRBD1	-	TRBJ2-1	TGTGCCAGCAGCCTCCAGGACAGGCGCGATGAGCAGTTCTTC	CASSLQDRRDEQFF
TRBV28	16	-	-	TRBJ1-2	TGTGCCAGCAGTTTACGTTTAGGGGCGGACAGTTATGGCTACACCTTC	CASSLRLGADSYGYTF
TRBV11-3	15	-	-	TRBJ2-1	TGTGCCAGCAGCTTAGGAGAACAGGGCTACAATGAGCAGTTCTTC	CASSLGEQGYNEQFF
TRBV11-3	13	TRBD1	-	TRBJ1-2	TGTGCCAGCAGCTCCCGGGACAGCTATGGCTACACCTTC	CASSSRDSYGYTF
TRBV7-9	15	-	once	TRBJ1-3	TGTGCCAGCACATATGCCAAGACAGGTGGAAACACCATATATTTT	CASTYAKTGGNTIYF
TRBV6-1	14	-	-	TRBJ2-7	TGTGCCAGCAGTGAATGGGACATCCCTTCCGAGCAGTACTTC	CASSEWDIPSEQYF
TRBV27	12	-	-	TRBJ1-1	TGTGCCAGCTCACAGTTAGACACTGAAGCTTTCTTT	CASSQLDTEAFF
TRBV6-4	14	TRBD2	-	TRBJ2-1	TGTGCCAGCAGTATTGGACTAGCGGACAATGAGCAGTTCTTC	CASSIGLADNEQFF
TRBV5-1	17	TRBD1	-	TRBJ1-3	TGCGCCAGCAGCCCCGGGACAGGGGGTTCCTCTGGAAACACCATATATTTT	CASSPGTGGSSGNTIYF
TRBV9	14	-	few	TRBJ1-1	TGTGCCAGCAGCGTAGCCAGGGTGAACACTGAAGCTTTCTTT	CASSVARVNTEAFF
TRBV28	14	-	-	TRBJ2-7	TGTGCCAGCAGTTTAGGACGGGGAACTTACGAGCAGTACTTC	CASSLGRGTYEQYF
TRBV5-4	17	TRBD1	-	TRBJ1-4	TGTGCCAGCAGCTTCTTTCCCGGGACAGGGGACAATGAAAAACTGTTTTTT	CASSFFPGTGDNEKLFF
TRBV4-2	15	-	-	TRBJ2-5	TGTGCCAGCAGCCCTGCTGGCGCGGAGCAAGAGACCCAGTACTTC	CASSPAGAEQETQYF